Below are 25 T cell receptor beta chains sequenced from a single sample in a study of OX40 agonist ivuxolimab in advanced cancers. Profiling relied on immunoSEQ multiplex PCR, and the TCRdb table lists in-frame clones only, not all of them. The sample lists 50,000 to 60,000 clones, 80% to 90% occurring once. Sequencing used CD4+ or CD8+ T cells sorted from blood, obtained in a trial of the OX40 agonist ivuxolimab. The source of these receptors is an adult with an advanced solid tumor such as melanoma, head and neck, liver or kidney cancer.

The J gene is TRBJ2-5, the V gene TRBV28; D is perhaps TRBD1 or TRBD2 (5 bases each). Germline V gene sequence: CDR1 MDHEN, CDR2 SYDVKM. V lost 5 bases, J lost 3 bases, and 16 bases lay in between. CDR3 length: 15 residues. The CDR3 nucleotides are TGTGCCAGCAGTGTCTCCGGGACGAAAGAAGAGACCCAGTACTTC. Amino acid sequence: CASSVSGTKEETQYF.

This sequence joins TRBV19 and TRBJ1-2; D unresolved. The CDR3 spans 15 residues. Germline CDR1 is LNHDA and CDR2 is SQIVND (reference sequence). Deletions cut 7 bases from V and 5 bases from J, with 20 bases between. The CDR3 nucleotides are TGTGCCAGTATGGGGTTGGACGCTGGGCGGTATGGCTACACCTTC. Its translation is CASMGLDAGRYGYTF.

V is TRBV9 and J is TRBJ1-2, with unresolved D. This CDR3 comprises 13 residues. Between the trimmed V and J ends, which lost 1 base and 9 bases, there was a span of 13 bases. The germline V gene has CDR1 SGDLS and CDR2 YYNGEE. The CDR3: CASSVPPGTSYTF. In DNA, the CDR3 is TGTGCCAGCAGCGTACCCCCTGGCACCAGCTACACCTTC.

This chain links TRBV7-6 with TRBJ2-7, with D uncertain. The CDR3 spans 13 residues. The germline V and J ends were trimmed by 3 bases and 0 bases, with 6 bases remaining between them. Germline lookup yields CDR1 SGHVS and CDR2 FNYEAQ. CDR3 nucleotide sequence: TGTGCCAGCAGCTTTGGGGACTCCTACGAGCAGTACTTC. This sequence encodes CASSFGDSYEQYF.

The gene calls are TRBV28 and TRBJ2-4, with 8 bases fitting TRBD2. The germline V gene has CDR1 MDHEN and CDR2 SYDVKM. V shed 10 bases and J 0 bases; nucleotides not matched to a gene: 5. The CDR3 length is 14 residues. The CDR3 spells CATRLALAKNIQYF. DNA for the CDR3: TGTGCCACCAGACTAGCGCTAGCCAAAAACATTCAGTACTTC.

The chain has TRBV6-1 and TRBJ2-3; TRBD2 matches at 8 bases. The V gene's germline CDR1 is MNHNS and CDR2 SASEGT. This CDR3 comprises 13 residues. V shed 6 bases and J 10 bases; nucleotides not matched to a gene: 9. The CDR3 coding sequence is TGTGCCAGCAGGCGGACTAGCAGGGCGGCGCAGTATTTT. It translates to CASRRTSRAAQYF.

The J gene is TRBJ1-6, the V gene TRBV5-1; 8 positions match TRBD1. V gave up 2 bases and J gave up 7 bases; unmatched junction bases: 2. Germline V CDR1 and CDR2: SGHRS, YFSETQ. The CDR3 consists of 14 residues. CDR3 sequence reads: CASSLGQGNSPLHF. CDR3 nucleotides: TGCGCCAGCAGCTTAGGACAGGGAAATTCACCCCTCCACTTT. The variable domain in full, completed from reference TRBV5-1 and TRBJ1-6, reads KAGVTQTPRYLIKTRGQQVTLSCSPISGHRSVSWYQQTPGQGLQFLFEYFSETQRNKGNFPGRFSGRQFSNSRSEMNVSTLELGDSALYLCASSLGQGNSPLHFGNGTRLTVT.

The CDR3 loop reads CASSPPLGGTYEQYF. The CDR3 DNA sequence: TGCGCCAGCAGCCCGCCACTAGGGGGGACCTACGAGCAGTACTTC. The chain combines TRBV5-1 with TRBJ2-7, with D perhaps given as TRBD1 or TRBD2 (6 bases each). The CDR3 totals 15 residues. The ends were cut back, 4 bases at V and 2 bases at J, with 16 bases in the middle. Germline CDR1 SGHRS, CDR2 YFSETQ.

This clone was recorded only once. This chain joins TRBV18 and TRBJ1-3; the match to TRBD1 covers 10 bases. Germline CDR1 and CDR2: KGHSH and LQKENI. This CDR3 has 18 amino acids. V lost 5 bases to trimming and J lost 4 bases; unmatched junction nucleotides: 14. CDR3 sequence (DNA): TGTGCCAGCTCAACCCGGCCCGGGACAGGGGCTGAAGGAAACACCATATATTTT. Translating it yields CASSTRPGTGAEGNTIYF. Full variable domain (outside the CDR3, taken from reference TRBV18 and TRBJ1-3): NAGVMQNPRHLVRRRGQEARLRCSPMKGHSHVYWYRQLPEEGLKFMVYLQKENIIDESGMPKERFSAEFPKEGPSILRIQQVVRGDSAAYFCASSTRPGTGAEGNTIYFGEGSWLTVV.

The rearrangement joins TRBV9 to TRBJ2-5; D ambiguous. CDR1 and CDR2 (germline): SGDLS, YYNGEE. CDR3 length: 14 residues. V dropped 0 bases and J dropped 5 bases, with 11 bases sitting between them. CDR3 DNA: TGTGCCAGCAGCGTAGGGATTGAGGTCGAGACCCAGTACTTC. Its protein is CASSVGIEVETQYF.

DNA for the CDR3: TGCGCCAGCAGGGTCCCGGGGACACGCCGGGAAAATGAGCAGTTCTTC. Its protein is CASRVPGTRRENEQFF. V usage is TRBV23-1 and J usage is TRBJ2-1, with D possibly matching TRBD1 (6 bases). TRBV23-1 is given ORF status, its function remaining uncertain. Trimming pared 6 bases from V and 7 bases from J, leaving 22 bases between. The CDR3 loop spans 16 amino acids.

The chain recombines TRBV5-1 with TRBJ1-4; the D gene is possibly TRBD1 (5 bases). V was trimmed by 0 bases and J by 8 bases, leaving 11 bases between them. The germline V gene encodes CDR1 SGHRS and CDR2 YFSETQ. The CDR3 has 14 amino acids. The DNA for the CDR3 is TGCGCCAGCAGCTTGGTGGAGGGGCGAGAAAAACTGTTTTTT. As protein: CASSLVEGREKLFF.

The chain employs TRBV5-1 and TRBJ2-1; TRBD2 aligns across 9 bases. Germline CDR1 is SGHRS and CDR2 is YFSETQ. This CDR3 region has 16 residues. With 0 bases clipped from V and 7 bases from J, the junction kept 8 bases outside the gene matches. The CDR3: CASSLGVAGDFNEQFF. CDR3 coding DNA: TGCGCCAGCAGCTTGGGGGTAGCGGGAGATTTTAATGAGCAGTTCTTC.

The chain uses TRBV7-2 and TRBJ1-1; D unclear. This CDR3 comprises 16 residues. CDR1 is SGHTA, CDR2 FQGNSA, per germline. V dropped 1 base and J dropped 4 bases, with 16 bases sitting between them. The CDR3 region has the DNA TGTGCCAGCAGCTTAGGTCTGGGGAGAGGACGCACTGAAGCTTTCTTT. Translation gives CASSLGLGRGRTEAFF. Based on the CDR3 plus reference TRBV7-2 and TRBJ1-1, the full variable domain is GAGVSQSPSNKVTEKGKDVELRCDPISGHTALYWYRQSLGQGLEFLIYFQGNSAPDKSGLPSDRFSAERTGGSVSTLTIQRTQQEDSAVYLCASSLGLGRGRTEAFFGQGTRLTVV.

The CDR3 sequence is CSVTASGNTIYF. In DNA, the CDR3 is TGCAGCGTTACAGCCTCTGGAAACACCATATATTTT. V gene TRBV29-1 combines with J gene TRBJ1-3; D is undetermined. Germline V CDR1 and CDR2: SQVTM, ANQGSEA. The V gene lost 5 bases and the J gene lost 0 bases, with 5 bases spanning the gap. The CDR3 is 12 amino acids.

The chain employs TRBV5-4 and TRBJ2-7; a possible D gene is TRBD1 (6 bases). This CDR3 has 15 residues. Germline lookup yields CDR1 SGHNT and CDR2 YYREEE (reference sequence). V was pared by 4 bases and J by 2 bases, with 16 bases between. The CDR3 DNA reads TGTGCCAGCAGCGTAGCGTCGACAGGCCCCTACGAGCAGTACTTC. Translation: CASSVASTGPYEQYF.

The chain is built from TRBV19 and TRBJ2-1; weak D call: TRBD2 (6 bases). V was shortened by 5 bases and J by 0 bases, with 14 bases between the two germline ends. CDR1 and CDR2 from the germline V gene are LNHDA and SQIVND (reference sequence). This CDR3 is built from 16 residues. The CDR3 spells CASSGRNPSSYNEQFF. The CDR3 bases are TGTGCCAGTAGTGGGAGGAACCCGAGCTCCTACAATGAGCAGTTCTTC.

This chain joins TRBV6-6 and TRBJ1-1; D call uncertain. Germline CDR1 is MNHNY and CDR2 is SVGAGI (reference sequence). The V gene lost 0 bases and the J gene lost 1 base, with 6 bases spanning the gap. This CDR3 has 14 amino acids. The CDR3 spells CASSYSSPNTEAFF. The CDR3 DNA follows: TGTGCCAGCAGTTACTCGAGCCCGAACACTGAAGCTTTCTTT.

J is TRBJ2-3 and V is TRBV6-5; perhaps TRBD1 as D (7 bases). Germline lookup yields CDR1 MNHEY and CDR2 SVGAGI. The V and J ends lost 2 bases and 5 bases respectively, with 11 bases between them. This CDR3 contains 14 residues. The CDR3 DNA is TGTGCCAGCAGTTACGACAGGGAGGTAGATACGCAGTATTTT. It encodes CASSYDREVDTQYF.

The chain couples TRBV28 to TRBJ2-2; 10 positions match TRBD2. The germline V gene encodes CDR1 MDHEN and CDR2 SYDVKM. V shed 8 bases, J shed 0 bases, and the junction held 6 bases outside the gene matches. This CDR3 spans 16 amino acids. The CDR3 protein is CASSGLAGANTGELFF. The CDR3 DNA reads as TGTGCCAGCTCGGGGCTAGCGGGAGCGAACACCGGGGAGCTGTTTTTT.

The rearrangement joins TRBV19 to TRBJ2-3; TRBD2 matches at 8 bases. V dropped 6 bases and J dropped 0; count of bases not matched to a gene: 5. CDR1 and CDR2 from the germline V gene are LNHDA and SQIVND (reference sequence). The CDR3 extends over 15 amino acids. The CDR3 DNA reads as TGTGCCAGTAGCTCATCTAGCGGGAGCACAGATACGCAGTATTTT. As protein: CASSSSSGSTDTQYF.

The chain carries TRBV18 and TRBJ2-7, with TRBD1 identical over 8 bases. The germline CDR1 and CDR2 sequences are KGHSH and LQKENI. The CDR3 is made up of 16 amino acids. With 6 bases clipped from V and 2 bases from J, the junction kept 12 bases outside the gene matches. CDR3 loop: CASSRGQGKNAYEQYF. In DNA, the CDR3 is TGTGCCAGCTCCCGAGGACAGGGAAAGAACGCCTACGAGCAGTACTTC.

A single count supports this clone. The CDR3 sequence is CATHRGARGETQYF. CDR3 DNA sequence: TGTGCCACCCATAGAGGGGCACGCGGAGAGACCCAGTACTTC. The gene calls are TRBV15 and TRBJ2-5, with D perhaps TRBD1 or TRBD2 (5 bases each). Per the germline V gene, CDR1 is LNHNV and CDR2 is YYDKDF (reference sequence). The CDR3 is made up of 14 amino acids. The V and J ends lost 8 bases and 4 bases respectively, with 17 bases between them.

This CDR3 is CASSSLTGNQPQHF. CDR3 DNA sequence: TGTGCCAGCAGTTCCCTAACAGGTAATCAGCCCCAGCATTTT. The rearrangement uses TRBV28 and TRBJ1-5; maybe TRBD1 (5 bases). CDR1 MDHEN and CDR2 SYDVKM come from the germline V gene. Trimming shortened V by 4 bases and J by 4 bases, and 11 bases separated the two germline ends. This CDR3 spans 14 amino acids.

This clone was seen more than once but under ten times. The chain recombines TRBV5-4 with TRBJ1-1; unclear D gene. This CDR3 contains 13 residues. CDR1 and CDR2 (germline): SGHNT, YYREEE (reference sequence). Trimming stripped 0 bases from V and 0 bases from J, with 3 bases between. This chain's CDR3 is CASSLDMNTEAFF. CDR3 in DNA: TGTGCCAGCAGCTTGGACATGAACACTGAAGCTTTCTTT.